Detailed here is one TCR beta chain. What this receptor recognizes is not known. Per-base quality was not reported, and no clone a single base away is much larger than it. CD4+ T cells from unexposed donors were collected before the COVID-19 pandemic (2011-2018). After roughly 11 days of culture, CD4+ T cells were isolated with the EasySep CD4+ T cell isolation kit. Unexposed donor CD4+ T cells were tested for reactivity to SARS-CoV-2 S and N and four common cold coronavirus spike pools, as cell number allowed. PBMCs were cultured at two million per well in IMDM supplemented with around 5% human AB serum and roughly 10 IU/ml IL-2. Half of the culture medium was replaced with fresh IL-2-containing medium on days 3 and 7. In general, every peptide culture condition was set up in three replicate wells. Leukapheresis product for the unexposed donors was purchased commercially. Ficoll-Paque PLUS gradient centrifugation was used to isolate PBMCs from either whole blood or leukapheresis product. PBMCs were either cryopreserved at -140°C or used fresh in the expansion assay. The QIAamp Micro DNA Kit was used to extract genomic DNA from the CD4+ T cells.

V is cut by 0 bases and J by 0 bases, and the space between the germline ends is 6 bases. The CDR3 measures 16 amino acids from cysteine to phenylalanine. Only CDR3 DNA remains: 48 bases, in frame from the first base. CDR1 LGHNT and CDR2 FRNRAP were looked up in the germline V gene. These data are taken from a study of CD4 T cells in relation to SARS-CoV-2 and coronaviruses (dated by TCRdb to the early 2020s). At the level of the whole study: In the ViraFEST assay, PBMCs were grown with antigen for around nine days, and TCR beta CDR3s were then sequenced to identify antigen-specific clonal expansions. Memory CD4+ T cell crossreactivity between SARS-CoV-2 and common cold coronavirus spike proteins was assessed at the TCR clonotype level in the study. A different TCR-beta assay, based on Illumina, was used to sequence expansion assays from other donors in the study. An HIV-1 Nef peptide pool or a no-peptide culture served as the negative reference condition. Patient-derived lymphoblastoid cell lines were used to map the HLA restriction of shared crossreactive spike epitopes. The Adaptive Biotechnologies TCR-sequencing kit was used for samples from a few pre-COVID donors and for the naive versus memory experiments, whereas the other data were Illumina-based. Findings and caveats that apply to the study as a whole: Crossreactivity analysis centred on spike protein, so crossreactivity against other viral proteins was not assessed. Crossreactive clones showed significantly weaker SARS-CoV-2-driven expansion than monoreactive clones, consistent with antigenic imprinting. In roughly 70% of donors, memory CD4+ clonotypes turned up that crossrecognized SARS-CoV-2 and at least one common cold coronavirus spike. Because no donor provided both pre-pandemic and post-infection samples, tracing the source of pre-existing responses was limited. Small numbers of patients and of tested TCRs limited the study.

Preparation of the library involved the immunoSEQ multiplex PCR assay. The published analysis was carried out like this. During preprocessing, nonproductive sequences were removed, as were CDR3s that did not start with C, did not end with F or W, or were shorter than 7 amino acids. Antigen-specific clonotypes were called with the MANAFEST web app, based on expansion relative to reference and other culture wells. A clone counted as positive if significantly expanded in 2 of 3 replicate wells versus the reference culture at FDR below 0.05. A further requirement for positive clones was significant expansion compared with all other tandem wells, along with an odds ratio above 5. CDR3 homology was measured as pairwise Levenshtein distance, computed with the stringdist R package after trimming three terminal residues from each end. In TCRdb, the immuneACCESS table is reduced to in-frame sequences with V and J assigned. These tables do not hold every clone; where another copy was compared, an unresolved V gene accounts for under half, and the others remain unexplained. Clonal size and the V and J genes are those of that table, whereas D and trimming came from the DNA. Here the sample has around 16,000 clones; about 82% occur a single time. Of the sample, under 50% is held by the ten largest clones.

The clonotype was recovered from a human donor in good health. Recombination joined TRBV12-5 with TRBJ1-6; no D gene is confidently identified. Sequenced material: CD4+ T cells from PBMCs, cultured in vitro. The CDR3 has the sequence CASGLVAGSYNSPLHF. The nucleotides read TGTGCTAGTGGTTTGGTTGCCGGCTCCTATAATTCACCCCTCCACTTT.